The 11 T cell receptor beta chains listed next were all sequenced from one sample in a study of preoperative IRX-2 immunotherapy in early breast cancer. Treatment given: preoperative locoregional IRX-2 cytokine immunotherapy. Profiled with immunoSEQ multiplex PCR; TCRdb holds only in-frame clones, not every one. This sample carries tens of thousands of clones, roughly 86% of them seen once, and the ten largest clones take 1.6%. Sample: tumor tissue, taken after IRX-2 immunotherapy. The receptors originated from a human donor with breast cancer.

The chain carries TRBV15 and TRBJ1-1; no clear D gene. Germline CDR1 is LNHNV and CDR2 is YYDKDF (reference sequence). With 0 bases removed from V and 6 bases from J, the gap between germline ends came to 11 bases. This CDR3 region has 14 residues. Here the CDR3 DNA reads TGTGCCACCAGCAGAGATTTCGGTGGGGCTGAAGCTTTCTTT. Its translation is CATSRDFGGAEAFF. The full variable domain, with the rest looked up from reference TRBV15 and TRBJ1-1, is DAMVIQNPRYQVTQFGKPVTLSCSQTLNHNVMYWYQQKSSQAPKLLFHYYDKDFNNEADTPDNFQSRRPNTSFCFLDIRSPGLGDTAMYLCATSRDFGGAEAFFGQGTRLTVV.

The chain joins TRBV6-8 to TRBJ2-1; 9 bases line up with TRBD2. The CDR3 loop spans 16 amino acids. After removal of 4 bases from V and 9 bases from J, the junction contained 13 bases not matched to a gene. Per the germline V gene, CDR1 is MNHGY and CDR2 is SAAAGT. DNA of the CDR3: TGTGCCAGCAGTTCCAGCGGGAGGTCCAGGAGGGGTGAGCAGTTCTTC. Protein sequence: CASSSSGRSRRGEQFF.

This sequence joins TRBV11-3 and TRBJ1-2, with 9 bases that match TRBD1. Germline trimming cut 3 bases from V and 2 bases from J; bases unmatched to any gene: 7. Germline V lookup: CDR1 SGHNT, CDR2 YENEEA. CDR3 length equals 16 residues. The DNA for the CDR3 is TGTGCCAGCAGCTTCGGGACAGGGAGGTTAAACTATGGCTACACCTTC. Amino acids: CASSFGTGRLNYGYTF.

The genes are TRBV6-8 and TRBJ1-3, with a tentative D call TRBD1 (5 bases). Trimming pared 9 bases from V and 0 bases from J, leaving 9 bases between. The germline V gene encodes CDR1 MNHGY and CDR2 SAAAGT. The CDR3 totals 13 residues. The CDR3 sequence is CASAGYSGNTIYF. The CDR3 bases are TGTGCCAGTGCAGGGTACTCTGGAAACACCATATATTTT.

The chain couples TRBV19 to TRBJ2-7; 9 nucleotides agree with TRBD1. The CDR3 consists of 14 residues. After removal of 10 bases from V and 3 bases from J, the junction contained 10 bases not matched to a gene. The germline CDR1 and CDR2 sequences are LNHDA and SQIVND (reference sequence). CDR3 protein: CATTPTGGIYEQYF. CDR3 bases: TGTGCCACTACCCCGACAGGGGGTATCTACGAGCAGTACTTC.

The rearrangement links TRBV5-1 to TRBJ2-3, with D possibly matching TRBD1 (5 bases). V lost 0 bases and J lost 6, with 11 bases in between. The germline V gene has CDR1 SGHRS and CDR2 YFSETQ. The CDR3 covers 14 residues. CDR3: CASSLGGVMDTQYF. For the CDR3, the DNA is TGCGCCAGCAGCTTGGGGGGCGTCATGGATACGCAGTATTTT.

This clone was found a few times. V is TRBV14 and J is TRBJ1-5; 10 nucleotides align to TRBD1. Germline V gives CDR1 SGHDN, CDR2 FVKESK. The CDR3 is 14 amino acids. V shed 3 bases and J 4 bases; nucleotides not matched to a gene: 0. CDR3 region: CASSQGQGNQPQHF. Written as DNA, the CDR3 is TGTGCCAGCAGCCAGGGACAGGGGAATCAGCCCCAGCATTTT.

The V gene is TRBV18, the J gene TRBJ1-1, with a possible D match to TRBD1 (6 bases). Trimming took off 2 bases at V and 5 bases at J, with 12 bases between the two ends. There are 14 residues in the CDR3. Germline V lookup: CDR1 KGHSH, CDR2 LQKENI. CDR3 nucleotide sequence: TGTGCCAGCTCACCAGAGGGGGGGCTTACTGAAGCTTTCTTT. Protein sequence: CASSPEGGLTEAFF.

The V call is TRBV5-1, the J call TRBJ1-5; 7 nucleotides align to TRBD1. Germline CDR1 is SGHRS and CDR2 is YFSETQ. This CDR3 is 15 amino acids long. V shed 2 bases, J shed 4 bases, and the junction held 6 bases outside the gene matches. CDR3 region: CASSFPRDSNQPQHF. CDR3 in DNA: TGCGCCAGCAGCTTCCCGAGGGACAGTAATCAGCCCCAGCATTTT.

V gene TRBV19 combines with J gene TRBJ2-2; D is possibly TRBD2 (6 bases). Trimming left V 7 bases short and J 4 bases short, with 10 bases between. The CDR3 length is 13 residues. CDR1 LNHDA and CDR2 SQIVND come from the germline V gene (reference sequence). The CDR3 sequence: CASNGGGTGELFF. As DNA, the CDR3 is TGTGCCAGTAACGGGGGTGGCACCGGGGAGCTGTTTTTT.

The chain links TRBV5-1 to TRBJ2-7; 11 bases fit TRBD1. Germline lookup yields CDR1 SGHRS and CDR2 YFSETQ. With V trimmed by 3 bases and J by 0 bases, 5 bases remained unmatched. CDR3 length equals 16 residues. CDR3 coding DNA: TGCGCCAGCAGCTGGTGGGACAGGGGGAGCTCCTACGAGCAGTACTTC. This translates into CASSWWDRGSSYEQYF. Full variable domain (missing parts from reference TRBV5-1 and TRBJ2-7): KAGVTQTPRYLIKTRGQQVTLSCSPISGHRSVSWYQQTPGQGLQFLFEYFSETQRNKGNFPGRFSGRQFSNSRSEMNVSTLELGDSALYLCASSWWDRGSSYEQYFGPGTRLTVT.